Presented here are 16 T cell receptor beta chains from one specimen sequenced in a study of T cell clonality in common variable immunodeficiency. Data came from immunoSEQ multiplex PCR; TCRdb stores just in-frame clones and leaves some out. Singletons are absent from the sample, which has tens of thousands of clones. The sequencing input was peripheral blood mononuclear cells. These receptors originate from a person between 18 and 75 years old in good health.

Ten or more counts support this clone. The read ends 3 residues early relative to the CDR3; the germline J gene fills the gap. The chain carries TRBV6-1 and TRBJ2-7, with TRBD1 as a possible D gene (5 bases). Germline loops: CDR1 MNHNS, CDR2 SASEGT. V was pared by 2 bases and J by 0 bases, with 11 bases between. This CDR3 contains 15 residues. The CDR3 loop is CASSEQGKTSYEQYF. CDR3 bases read: TGTGCCAGCAGTGAACAGGGCAAAACCTCCTACGAG.

This clone was counted at least ten times. Other DNA sequences in this specimen translate into the identical CDR3. The CDR3 sequence is CSASRTSGVLAKNIQYF. CDR3 DNA, as far as it was read: TGCAGTGCCTCCCGGACTAGCGGGGTTCTAGCCAAAAACATT. The chain joins TRBV20-1 to TRBJ2-4; 12 nucleotides line up with TRBD2. Sequencing ends 3 residues short of the CDR3 end; the germline J gene provides the rest. Germline V gene lookup returns CDR1 DFQATT and CDR2 SNEGSKA (reference sequence). J gave up 0 bases and V 6 bases, and 9 bases lay outside the gene matches. CDR3 length: 17 residues.

This clone was found many times. The read comes to an end 3 residues before the CDR3 does, leaving the germline J gene to fill in the end. This rearrangement joins TRBV18 to TRBJ2-3, with D uncertain. V lost 6 bases, J lost 6 bases, and 7 bases lay in between. Germline V gene lookup returns CDR1 KGHSH and CDR2 LQKENI. This CDR3 has 11 residues. Incomplete CDR3 DNA: TGTGCCAGCTCGCAGGCGGATACG. It encodes CASSQADT. The CDR3 in its entirety is CASSQADTQYF.

At least ten counts were recorded for this clone. The read finishes 3 residues shy of the CDR3 end, and the germline J gene is used to complete it. The chain uses TRBV11-2 and TRBJ2-3; no clear D. CDR3 length: 13 residues. The germline V gene has CDR1 SGHAT and CDR2 FQNNGV. V lost 4 bases to trimming and J lost 5 bases, with 10 bases between them. CDR3 DNA, as far as it was read: TGTGCCAGCAGCTCCCAGCTAGAAGATACG. Its translation: CASSSQLEDT. The complete CDR3 sequence is CASSSQLEDTQYF.

This clone was seen repeatedly, ten times or more. The DNA ends 3 residues before the CDR3 does, and the rest of the CDR3 is filled in from the germline J gene. The gene calls are TRBV27 and TRBJ2-1; 8 bases are a match to TRBD2. The length of the CDR3 is 16 residues. CDR1 is MNHEY and CDR2 is SMNVEV in the germline V gene (reference sequence). V lost 6 bases, J lost 0 bases, and 7 bases stayed unmatched. The CDR3: CASSSGLALSYNEQFF. CDR3 DNA (partial): TGTGCCAGCAGCTCCGGACTAGCCCTCTCCTACAATGAG.

This clone was found many times. The CDR3 is cut off 3 residues early in the read; its end comes from the germline J gene. The rearrangement joins TRBV19 to TRBJ1-4; 9 nucleotides agree with TRBD1. The CDR3 extends over 14 amino acids. From germline, CDR1 is LNHDA and CDR2 SQIVND (reference sequence). The CDR3 spells CASRPRDREEELFF. The part of the CDR3 DNA that was read is TGTGCCAGTCGGCCCAGGGACAGGGAGGAGGAA.

At least ten counts were recorded for this clone. Read sequence stops 3 residues before the CDR3 end, and the germline J gene provides the missing end. This sequence joins TRBV19 and TRBJ2-4, with TRBD1 identical over 7 bases. This CDR3 spans 14 amino acids. Trimming removed 6 bases from V and 5 bases from J; junction bases left unmatched: 7. Germline CDR1 and CDR2: LNHDA and SQIVND (reference sequence). CDR3 bases read: TGTGCCAGTAGCGCTGCCGGGACAGAAAACATT. It translates to CASSAAGTENI. The complete CDR3 sequence is CASSAAGTENIQYF.

The table lists this clone with many counts. The sequenced fragment ends 3 residues before the CDR3 boundary, so the rest is inferred from the germline J gene. The chain is built from TRBV19 and TRBJ1-1; D not certain. Germline V gene data show CDR1 as LNHDA and CDR2 as SQIVND (reference sequence). This CDR3 region has 13 residues. Trimming cost V 8 bases and J 1 base, with 11 bases left between them. CDR3 DNA (partial): TGTGCCAGTGCCTGGGCAGAGAACACTGAA. Encoded protein: CASAWAENTE. The full CDR3 sequence reads CASAWAENTEAFF.

This clone came up many times. The observed sequence ends 3 residues before the CDR3 terminus, with the missing tail filled in from the germline J gene. The chain has TRBV27 and TRBJ2-7; D may be TRBD2 (5 bases). CDR3 length equals 15 residues. Trimming left V 2 bases short and J 3 bases short, with 14 bases between. Germline CDR1 is MNHEY and CDR2 is SMNVEV (reference sequence). The CDR3 DNA, read in part, is TGTGCCAGCAGTTTAGGTTCGGGGTCCCTCTACGAG. This encodes CASSLGSGSLYE. The full-length CDR3 reads as CASSLGSGSLYEQYF.

This clone has at least ten counts. The read terminates 3 residues before the CDR3 end, so the remaining end is supplied by the germline J gene. V usage is TRBV24-1 and J usage is TRBJ1-4; 8 bases map to TRBD1. The CDR3 consists of 15 residues. Germline V CDR1 and CDR2: KGHDR, SFDVKD. Trimming cost V 4 bases and J 5 bases; bases outside gene matches: 5. The covered CDR3 bases are TGTGCCACCAGTGACGCGGGACAGGAGAATGAAAAA. This gives the protein CATSDAGQENEK. The whole CDR3 sequence is CATSDAGQENEKLFF.

This clone was counted at least ten times. With the read ending 3 residues before the CDR3 end, the germline J gene is used to fill in that end. This rearrangement joins TRBV30 to TRBJ2-7; tentative D call: TRBD2 (5 bases). Trimming left V 5 bases short and J 2 bases short, with 13 bases between. The germline V gene encodes CDR1 GTSNPN and CDR2 SVGIG (reference sequence). The CDR3 is 13 residues long. CDR3 DNA, as far as it was read: TGTGCCTGGTCCGACTACCGGGCCTACGAG. Its translation is CAWSDYRAYE. In full, the CDR3 is CAWSDYRAYEQYF.

This clone was seen many times. The CDR3 is cut off 3 residues early in the read; its end comes from the germline J gene. This chain links TRBV7-9 with TRBJ1-5; 7 nucleotides match TRBD1. Germline V gene sequence: CDR1 SEHNR, CDR2 FQNEAQ (reference sequence). V dropped 1 base and J dropped 3; count of bases not matched to a gene: 3. The CDR3 contains 15 residues. CDR3 DNA, as far as it was read: TGTGCCAGCAGCTTAGGGGACAGTAACAATCAGCCC. It codes for CASSLGDSNNQP. The full-length CDR3 reads as CASSLGDSNNQPQHF.

This clone was seen many times. The sequence runs out 3 residues before the end of the CDR3; the remainder is reconstructed from the germline J gene. The chain uses TRBV7-3 and TRBJ1-2; the match to TRBD1 covers 9 bases. Germline V lookup: CDR1 SGHTA, CDR2 FQGTGA. The CDR3 consists of 17 residues. V shed 5 bases and J 3 bases; nucleotides not matched to a gene: 13. The CDR3 is CASSPSPGTGFDYGYTF. The sequenced CDR3 bases are TGTGCCAGCAGCCCTTCCCCCGGGACAGGGTTCGACTATGGC.

This clone was observed many times. The read ends 3 residues before the CDR3 terminus; that terminus is restored from the germline J gene. This chain uses TRBV7-6 with TRBJ2-1; 9 nucleotides line up with TRBD1. The germline V gene has CDR1 SGHVS and CDR2 FNYEAQ. V was clipped by 1 base and J by 7 bases; unmatched bases: 11. This CDR3 contains 17 residues. CDR3 region: CASSLGRGTGNGNEQFF. CDR3 DNA (partial): TGTGCCAGCAGCTTAGGCAGAGGGACAGGGAATGGTAATGAG.

The sample holds a few counts of this clone. CDR3 DNA, as far as it was read: TGTGCCAGCAGCTGGGATTCAACGGGGGGC. Translating it yields CASSWDSTGG. The CDR3 in full is CASSWDSTGGYTF. The chain uses TRBV7-2 and TRBJ1-2; no clear D gene. The read ends 3 residues early relative to the CDR3; the germline J gene fills the gap. There are 13 residues in the CDR3. Germline CDR1 reads SGHTA; CDR2 reads FQGNSA.

The sample holds many counts of this clone. Sequencing ends 3 residues short of the CDR3 end; the germline J gene provides the rest. The V gene is TRBV2, the J gene TRBJ1-3, with a weak D call TRBD1 (6 bases). Trimming removed 4 bases at V and 0 bases at J, with 13 bases between. This CDR3 region has 16 residues. The V gene's germline CDR1 is SNHLY and CDR2 FYNNEI. The CDR3 spells CASSATGTRSGNTIYF. Incomplete CDR3 DNA: TGTGCCAGCAGTGCTACCGGGACACGCTCTGGAAACACC.